The TCR beta chain under discussion was sequenced for a study of shared clonotypes between healthy human individuals. Terminally differentiated effector memory CD45RA+ cells were left out of the naive CD8 fraction, which was CD45RO-negative and positively selected for CCR7. The method was immunoSEQ multiplex PCR; TCRdb's version includes in-frame clones alone and lacks a portion of them. Among 760,000 or so clones listed, roughly 96% were seen once. This CDR3 is 12 amino acids long. Between the trimmed V and J ends, which lost 6 bases and 4 bases, there was a span of 10 bases. From germline, CDR1 is SQVTM and CDR2 ANQGSEA.

This sequence was found in a man aged 25 to 40 in good health. The chain couples TRBV29-1 to TRBJ2-1; D not certain. Sequencing was performed on naive CD8+ T cells sorted from blood. CDR3 sequence: CSVEIRYNEQFF. CDR3 sequence (DNA): TGCAGCGTAGAAATCCGTTACAATGAGCAGTTCTTC.